This T cell receptor (beta chain) originates from a study of blood T cell repertoires in COVID-19. Libraries were prepared by immunoSEQ multiplex PCR; TCRdb keeps only in-frame clonotypes and omits some of them. The sample yields about 310,000 clones, roughly 89% seen once. Germline V gene sequence: CDR1 MDHEN, CDR2 SYDVKM. This CDR3 is 15 amino acids long. Trimming cost V 7 bases and J 0 bases, with 13 bases left between them. Residents of approximately 25 US areas, aged roughly 18 to 89 years, made up the participants. Participants' reported clinical history set cohort assignment. The rearrangement joins TRBV28 to TRBJ2-1; D perhaps matches TRBD2 (5 bases). Sample: PBMCs or T cells enriched from blood (not recorded which). The receptor's source is a woman in her late teens or twenties with acute COVID-19. The CDR3: CASNPADNSYNEQFF. The CDR3 DNA follows: TGTGCCAGCAATCCAGCGGATAACTCCTACAATGAGCAGTTCTTC.